Reported below is one TCR beta chain. Antigen: not known. cDNA came from roughly 0.53 to 1 ug RNA primed by random hexamers. Amplification of TCR beta CDR3 by immunoSEQ multiplex PCR spanned 54 Vbeta and 13 Jbeta. From the immunoSEQ multiplex PCR reads, TCRdb called clonotypes with MiXCR, one entry per CDR3 protein. The table lists 95,000 to 150,000 distinct CDR3 sequences, just under 95% of them singletons. The data stem from a study of CD8 T cells in Susac syndrome. Overall study findings and caveats: Peak Susac CD8+ clonal expansion was seen in TEMRA cells and active patients. Across the total CD8+ repertoires, sixteen Susac-specific public clones were detected, and across the CD8+ TEMRA repertoires, a few such clones were detected.

V lost 3 bases and J lost 2; bases outside the gene matches: 1. The CDR3 has 12 amino acids. Looked up from germline, CDR1 is DFQATT and CDR2 is SNEGSKA (reference sequence). V gene TRBV20-1 combines with J gene TRBJ2-7, with 7 bases aligning to TRBD1. The TCR was taken from a human donor with Susac syndrome. Sequencing was performed on CD8+ T cells from PBMCs. The DNA of the CDR3 is TGCAGTGCTAGCCAGGGGGCCTACGAGCAGTACTTC. Protein product: CSASQGAYEQYF.